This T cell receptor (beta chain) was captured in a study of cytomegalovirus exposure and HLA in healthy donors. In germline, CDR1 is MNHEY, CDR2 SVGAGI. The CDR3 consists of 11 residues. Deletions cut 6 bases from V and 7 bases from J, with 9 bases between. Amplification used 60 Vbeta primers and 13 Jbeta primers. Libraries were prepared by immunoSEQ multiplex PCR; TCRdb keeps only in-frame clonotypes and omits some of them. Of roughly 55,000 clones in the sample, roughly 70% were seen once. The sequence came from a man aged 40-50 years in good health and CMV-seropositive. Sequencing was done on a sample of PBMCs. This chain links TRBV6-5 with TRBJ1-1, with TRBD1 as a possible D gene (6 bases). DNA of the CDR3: TGTGCCAGCAGGGGAGGGGGTGAAGCTTTCTTT. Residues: CASRGGGEAFF.